This entry lists 12 T cell receptor beta chains sequenced from one sample in a study of control samples from healthy donors and cancer patients (dated by TCRdb to 2019 to 2021). Libraries were constructed by the immunoSEQ multiplex PCR assay. TCRdb took over this immuneACCESS table, retaining in-frame rearrangements with V and J assigned. Such tables are incomplete; in checked studies, under half of the missing clones stem from an unresolved V gene, and the remainder is unexplained. The sample table records over 100,000 clones; around nine tenths of these occur just once. The ten largest clones add up to 2.5% to 3% of the sample. Sequenced: blood. The origin of the receptors is a man aged 40-50 years in good health.

The J gene is TRBJ1-4, the V gene TRBV7-2; D remains unclear. V lost 7 bases and J 5 bases, leaving 11 bases between the germline ends. The V gene's germline CDR1 is SGHTA and CDR2 FQGNSA. The CDR3 is 13 amino acids. The CDR3, as DNA: TGTGCCAGCACCTCACTGAGGAATGAAAAACTGTTTTTT. Its translation is CASTSLRNEKLFF.

This chain connects TRBV3-1 (or the pseudogene TRBV3-2) to TRBJ2-3, with a possible D match to TRBD2 (5 bases). Germline V gene lookup returns CDR1 LGHDT and CDR2 YNNKEL (reference sequence). The CDR3 sequence is 16 residues long. V lost 0 bases to trimming and J lost 6 bases, with 16 bases between them. CDR3 nucleotide sequence: TGTGCCAGCAGCCAAGATCGGGCTAGAGGGTGGGATACGCAGTATTTT. This encodes CASSQDRARGWDTQYF.

The rearrangement links TRBV2 to TRBJ2-1, with D unresolved. Germline lookup yields CDR1 SNHLY and CDR2 FYNNEI. This CDR3 comprises 14 residues. The ends were cut back, 3 bases at V and 4 bases at J, with 10 bases in the middle. CDR3 in amino acids: CASSDTGAYNEQFF. CDR3 bases: TGTGCCAGCAGTGATACCGGTGCATACAATGAGCAGTTCTTC.

The genes are TRBV5-1 and TRBJ1-1; D not resolved. The V and J ends lost 2 bases and 10 bases respectively, with 15 bases between them. Per the germline V gene, CDR1 is SGHRS and CDR2 is YFSETQ. The CDR3 runs to 13 residues. CDR3 coding DNA: TGCGCCAGCAGCTTTAGAACAGATTGGGCAGCTTTCTTT. This translates into CASSFRTDWAAFF.

The rearrangement uses TRBV18 and TRBJ2-5, with D hard to call. This CDR3 contains 11 residues. Germline V gene sequence: CDR1 KGHSH, CDR2 LQKENI. Between the trimmed V and J ends, which lost 1 base and 3 bases, there was a span of 0 bases. CDR3 residues: CASSPQETQYF. The CDR3 DNA follows: TGTGCCAGCTCACCACAAGAGACCCAGTACTTC.

The chain links TRBV27 to TRBJ2-2, with a weak D call TRBD1 (6 bases). Between the trimmed V and J ends, which lost 5 bases and 4 bases, there was a span of 11 bases. This CDR3 comprises 14 residues. Germline CDR1 is MNHEY and CDR2 is SMNVEV (reference sequence). CDR3 sequence reads: CASSIQTGTGELFF. The CDR3 DNA reads as TGTGCCAGCAGTATACAGACAGGCACCGGGGAGCTGTTTTTT.

This clone was counted a single time. V gene TRBV5-1 combines with J gene TRBJ2-7, with D possibly called TRBD1 or TRBD2 (5 bases each). The V gene's germline CDR1 is SGHRS and CDR2 YFSETQ. Deletions cut 2 bases from V and 0 bases from J, with 12 bases between. This CDR3 has 15 residues. For the CDR3, the DNA is TGCGCCAGCAGCTTCCGGGACGGCAGCTCCTACGAGCAGTACTTC. Translated, it gives CASSFRDGSSYEQYF. The whole variable domain, filled in from reference TRBV5-1 and TRBJ2-7, reads KAGVTQTPRYLIKTRGQQVTLSCSPISGHRSVSWYQQTPGQGLQFLFEYFSETQRNKGNFPGRFSGRQFSNSRSEMNVSTLELGDSALYLCASSFRDGSSYEQYFGPGTRLTVT.

V and J are TRBV6-5 and TRBJ2-1; TRBD2 matches 8 bases. The V gene end was trimmed by 4 bases and the J gene end by 7 bases; junction bases not matched to a gene: 9. The CDR3 runs 15 residues. CDR1 is MNHEY and CDR2 is SVGAGI in the germline V gene. CDR3 sequence reads: CASSFGGAIGNEQFF. CDR3 bases: TGTGCCAGCAGTTTCGGGGGGGCTATTGGTAATGAGCAGTTCTTC.

The chain employs TRBV7-2 and TRBJ1-4; D might be TRBD1 (5 bases). Germline V gene sequence: CDR1 SGHTA, CDR2 FQGNSA. With 5 bases removed from V and 8 bases from J, the gap between germline ends came to 15 bases. This CDR3 spans 14 amino acids. Here the CDR3 DNA reads TGTGCCAGCAGCAACCGGGGGAAAGGCGAAAAACTGTTTTTT. This gives the protein CASSNRGKGEKLFF.

This clone was seen more than once but under ten times. The CDR3 here is CASSYLREIEAFF. CDR3 sequence (DNA): TGTGCCAGCAGTTACCTTAGAGAGATTGAAGCTTTCTTT. This sequence joins TRBV6-2 or TRBV6-3 and TRBJ1-1, with unresolved D. Deletions cut 2 bases from V and 7 bases from J, with 11 bases between. Germline V gene data show CDR1 as MNHEY and CDR2 as SVGEGT. The CDR3 spans 13 residues.

The chain has TRBV7-9 and TRBJ1-6; no firm D call. This CDR3 spans 13 amino acids. From germline, CDR1 is SEHNR and CDR2 FQNEAQ (reference sequence). Trimming took 5 bases from V and 8 from J, leaving 10 bases between them. The CDR3 here is CASSPMLDSPLHF. The CDR3 bases are TGTGCCAGCAGCCCCATGTTAGATTCACCCCTCCACTTT.

CDR3 DNA sequence: TGTGCCAGCAGTTACAATCGGGGCATGAACACTGAAGCTTTCTTT. Amino acids: CASSYNRGMNTEAFF. The chain links TRBV6-6 to TRBJ1-1; D might be TRBD1 (5 bases). Trimming pared 2 bases from V and 0 bases from J, leaving 10 bases between. The germline CDR1 and CDR2 sequences are MNHNY and SVGAGI (reference sequence). The CDR3 covers 15 residues.